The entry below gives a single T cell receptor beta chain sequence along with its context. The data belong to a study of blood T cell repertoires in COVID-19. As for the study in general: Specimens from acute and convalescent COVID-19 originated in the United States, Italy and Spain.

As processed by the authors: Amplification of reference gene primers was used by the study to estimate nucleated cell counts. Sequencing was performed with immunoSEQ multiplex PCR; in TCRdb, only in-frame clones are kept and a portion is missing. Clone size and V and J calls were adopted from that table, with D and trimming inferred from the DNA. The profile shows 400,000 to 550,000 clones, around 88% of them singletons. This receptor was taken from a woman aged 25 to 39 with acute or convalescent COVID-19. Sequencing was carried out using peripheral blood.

This CDR3 is CAIIGGPNEKLFF. DNA for the CDR3: TGTGCCATCATCGGAGGTCCTAATGAAAAACTGTTTTTT. The gene calls are TRBV9 and TRBJ1-4; D is undetermined. Germline assignment: CDR1 SGDLS and CDR2 YYNGEE. This CDR3 contains 13 residues. V gave up 9 bases and J gave up 3 bases, with 12 bases separating them.